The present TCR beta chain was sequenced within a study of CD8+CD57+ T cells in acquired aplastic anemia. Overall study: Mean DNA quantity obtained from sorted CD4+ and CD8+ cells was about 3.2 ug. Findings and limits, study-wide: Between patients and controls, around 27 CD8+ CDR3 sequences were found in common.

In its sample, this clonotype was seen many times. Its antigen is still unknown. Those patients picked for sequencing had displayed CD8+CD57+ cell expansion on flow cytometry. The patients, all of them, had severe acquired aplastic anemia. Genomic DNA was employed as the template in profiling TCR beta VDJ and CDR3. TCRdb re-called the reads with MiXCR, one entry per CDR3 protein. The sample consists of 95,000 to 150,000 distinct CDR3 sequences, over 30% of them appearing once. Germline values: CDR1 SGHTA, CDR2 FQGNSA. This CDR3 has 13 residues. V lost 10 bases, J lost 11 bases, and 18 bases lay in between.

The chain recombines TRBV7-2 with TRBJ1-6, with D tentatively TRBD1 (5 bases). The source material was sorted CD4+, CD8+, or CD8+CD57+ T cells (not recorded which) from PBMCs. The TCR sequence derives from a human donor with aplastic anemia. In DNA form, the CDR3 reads TGTGCCACCGGGAACAGACAGACTACACCCCTCCACTTT. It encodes CATGNRQTTPLHF.